A single T cell receptor beta chain is shown here with its context. No antigen is known for it. This entry is derived from a study of chemoradiotherapy in HPV16-positive cancers. Study context: Functional T-cell assays on a couple of HPV16-positive patients' cells defined candidate HPV-specific clones and common TCR motifs. Study outcomes and limitations: The functional HPV-specific definition rests on just a couple of HPV16-positive patients. During treatment, candidate HPV-specific clones and E7-related motifs expanded in tumor.

The germline V gene has CDR1 LGHNA and CDR2 YNFKEQ. The CDR3 is 15 amino acids. V lost 5 bases to trimming and J lost 1 base; unmatched junction nucleotides: 3. Using immunoSEQ multiplex PCR, the repertoire was profiled, and TCRdb retains in-frame clones only, with some absent. The sample lists just over 25,000 clones, more than 80% occurring once. The material was blood, obtained from a patient who underwent chemoradiotherapy. This chain connects TRBV4-2 to TRBJ2-1, with TRBD2 matching 9 bases. The receptor was isolated from a human donor with HPV-associated anogenital cancer. In DNA, the CDR3 is TGTGCCAGCAGCAGGCGGGAGGGGTCCTACAATGAGCAGTTCTTC. Amino acids: CASSRREGSYNEQFF.